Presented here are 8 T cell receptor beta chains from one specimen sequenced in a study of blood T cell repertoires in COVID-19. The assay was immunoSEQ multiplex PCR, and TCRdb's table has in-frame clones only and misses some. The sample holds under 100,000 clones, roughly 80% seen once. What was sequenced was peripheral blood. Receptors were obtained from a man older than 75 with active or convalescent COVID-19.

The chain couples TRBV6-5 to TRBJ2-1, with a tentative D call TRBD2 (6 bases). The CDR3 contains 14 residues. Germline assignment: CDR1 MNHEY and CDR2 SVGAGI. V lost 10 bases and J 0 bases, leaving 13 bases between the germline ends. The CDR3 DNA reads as TGTGCCACCCGGAGGGGAGGCTCCTACAATGAGCAGTTCTTC. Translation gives CATRRGGSYNEQFF.

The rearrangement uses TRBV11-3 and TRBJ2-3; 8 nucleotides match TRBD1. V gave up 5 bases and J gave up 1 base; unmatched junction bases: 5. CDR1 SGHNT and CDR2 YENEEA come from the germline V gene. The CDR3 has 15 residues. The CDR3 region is CASSQTGDGTDTQYF. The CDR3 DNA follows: TGTGCCAGCAGCCAGACAGGGGACGGCACAGATACGCAGTATTTT. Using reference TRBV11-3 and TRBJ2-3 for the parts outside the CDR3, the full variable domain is EAGVVQSPRYKIIEKKQPVAFWCNPISGHNTLYWYLQNLGQGPELLIRYENEEAVDDSQLPKDRFSAERLKGVDSTLKIQPAELGDSAVYLCASSQTGDGTDTQYFGPGTRLTVL.

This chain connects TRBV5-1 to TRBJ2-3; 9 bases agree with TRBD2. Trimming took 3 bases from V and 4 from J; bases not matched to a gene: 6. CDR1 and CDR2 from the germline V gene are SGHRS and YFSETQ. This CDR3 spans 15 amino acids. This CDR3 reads CASSWSGGNADTQYF. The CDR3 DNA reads TGCGCCAGCAGCTGGAGCGGGGGGAACGCAGATACGCAGTATTTT.

The CDR3 loop reads CASSLAGAGEKLFF. DNA of the CDR3: TGTGCCAGCTCACTCGCGGGGGCTGGGGAAAAACTGTTTTTT. The chain uses TRBV18 and TRBJ1-4; TRBD1 is a possible D gene (6 bases). This CDR3 has 14 residues. Germline CDR1 reads KGHSH; CDR2 reads LQKENI. V was cut by 4 bases and J by 8 bases, with 14 bases left in between.

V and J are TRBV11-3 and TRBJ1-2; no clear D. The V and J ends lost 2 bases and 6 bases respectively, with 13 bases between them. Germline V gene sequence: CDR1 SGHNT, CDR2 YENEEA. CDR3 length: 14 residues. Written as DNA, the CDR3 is TGTGCCAGCAGCTTACAGGCAGGCGACAATGGCTACACCTTC. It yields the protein CASSLQAGDNGYTF.

The CDR3 bases are TGCGCCAGCAGCATTTCGACAGGGTCGGTTGAAAAACTGTTTTTT. This translates into CASSISTGSVEKLFF. The chain has TRBV5-1 and TRBJ1-4; 7 bases agree with TRBD1. The CDR3 has 15 amino acids. Germline V gene lookup returns CDR1 SGHRS and CDR2 YFSETQ. Germline trimming cut 4 bases from V and 7 bases from J; bases unmatched to any gene: 10.

CDR3 region: CASSRYRDRTSEQFF. The CDR3 nucleotides read TGCGCCAGCAGCCGTTACCGGGACAGGACCTCGGAGCAGTTCTTC. This chain joins TRBV5-1 and TRBJ2-1; 8 nucleotides line up with TRBD1. The CDR3 covers 15 residues. J was trimmed by 10 bases and V by 4 bases; bases with no gene match: 13. The V gene's germline CDR1 is SGHRS and CDR2 YFSETQ.

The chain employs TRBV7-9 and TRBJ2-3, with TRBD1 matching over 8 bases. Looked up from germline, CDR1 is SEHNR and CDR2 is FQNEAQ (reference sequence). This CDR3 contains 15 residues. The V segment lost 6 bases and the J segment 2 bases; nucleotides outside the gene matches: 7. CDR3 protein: CASRGDRGYTDTQYF. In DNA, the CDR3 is TGTGCCAGCAGGGGCGACAGGGGTTACACAGATACGCAGTATTTT.